The rows below give T cell receptor beta chains drawn from one sample of a study of shared clonotypes between healthy human individuals. The protocol was immunoSEQ multiplex PCR, while the TCRdb copy is restricted to in-frame clones and leaves out a portion. In the table there are around 2.3 million clones, approximately 96% of which are singletons. What was sequenced was naive CD4+ T cells sorted from blood. These receptors were collected from a man between 18 and 35 years old in good health. Each CDR3 is given with its conserved first and last residue. D genes are given only for firm matches. Expanded clones are given a class, and other clones once, few, many or no size at all.

V gene: TRBV5-1; clone size: NA; D gene: NA; J gene: TRBJ2-5; CDR3 DNA: TGCGCCAGCAGCTTGGAAGCAGCTAAAGAGACCCAGTACTTC; CDR3 protein: CASSLEAAKETQYF
V gene: TRBV4-1; clone size: NA; D gene: TRBD2; J gene: TRBJ2-7; CDR3 DNA: TGCGCCAGCAGCCAAGATGCCCTAGCGGAACCTTACGAGCAGTACTTC; CDR3 protein: CASSQDALAEPYEQYF
V gene: TRBV5-1; clone size: NA; D gene: TRBD2; J gene: TRBJ2-1; CDR3 DNA: TGCGCCAGCAGCTTGGCACTAGCGGGAGGGCCCTCAGAGCAGTTCTTC; CDR3 protein: CASSLALAGGPSEQFF
V gene: TRBV7-9; clone size: NA; D gene: NA; J gene: TRBJ2-1; CDR3 DNA: TGTGCCAGCAGCTTAAGGGGTACCTACAATGAGCAGTTCTTC; CDR3 protein: CASSLRGTYNEQFF
V gene: TRBV29-1; clone size: NA; D gene: NA; J gene: TRBJ1-1; CDR3 DNA: TGCAGCGTTGCCCGGGACGGGAACACTGAAGCTTTCTTT; CDR3 protein: CSVARDGNTEAFF
V gene: TRBV15; clone size: NA; D gene: TRBD2; J gene: TRBJ2-3; CDR3 DNA: TGTGCCACCAGCAGAGATATGAGCGGGACCCCCCGGGGGCAGTATTTT; CDR3 protein: CATSRDMSGTPRGQYF
V gene: TRBV4-2; clone size: NA; D gene: TRBD1; J gene: TRBJ2-1; CDR3 DNA: TGTGCCAGCAGCGCACAGAAAGACAGGGGATCCTACAATGAGCAGTTCTTC; CDR3 protein: CASSAQKDRGSYNEQFF
V gene: TRBV7-3; clone size: NA; D gene: NA; J gene: TRBJ2-5; CDR3 DNA: TGTGCCAGCAGCTTAACGGGGCGGGGAAGGCGGGAGACCCAGTACTTC; CDR3 protein: CASSLTGRGRRETQYF
V gene: TRBV6-1; clone size: once; D gene: NA; J gene: TRBJ1-5; CDR3 DNA: TGTGCCAGCAGCCCGGAAAGCGCTATTAATCAGCCCCAGCATTTT; CDR3 protein: CASSPESAINQPQHF
V gene: TRBV5-1; clone size: NA; D gene: TRBD1; J gene: TRBJ2-7; CDR3 DNA: TGCGCCAGCAAACAAGGACAGGGAGTAACTTACGAGCAGTACTTC; CDR3 protein: CASKQGQGVTYEQYF
V gene: TRBV9; clone size: NA; D gene: TRBD1; J gene: TRBJ2-3; CDR3 DNA: TGTGCCAGCAGCCAAAGGACAGGCCTCACAGATACGCAGTATTTT; CDR3 protein: CASSQRTGLTDTQYF
V gene: TRBV18; clone size: NA; D gene: TRBD2; J gene: TRBJ2-7; CDR3 DNA: TGTGCCAGCTCCCCAGGACTAGCGGACCCAGGCGAGCAGTACTTC; CDR3 protein: CASSPGLADPGEQYF
V gene: TRBV9; clone size: NA; D gene: TRBD1; J gene: TRBJ1-1; CDR3 DNA: TGTGCCAGCAGCCGGGGACAGGGGGGAATGAACACTGAAGCTTTCTTT; CDR3 protein: CASSRGQGGMNTEAFF
V gene: TRBV5-1; clone size: NA; D gene: NA; J gene: TRBJ2-7; CDR3 DNA: TGCGCCAGCAGCGTGGGGGACCACTCCTACGAGCAGTACTTC; CDR3 protein: CASSVGDHSYEQYF
V gene: TRBV2; clone size: once; D gene: TRBD1; J gene: TRBJ1-2; CDR3 DNA: TGTGCCAGCACCCCGCAGGGGGGTGGCTACACCTTC; CDR3 protein: CASTPQGGGYTF
V gene: TRBV10-3; clone size: NA; D gene: TRBD1; J gene: TRBJ1-5; CDR3 DNA: TGTGCCATCAGTTCCATTCCAGGGGGGGATAGCAATCAGCCCCAGCATTTT; CDR3 protein: CAISSIPGGDSNQPQHF
V gene: TRBV5-4; clone size: NA; D gene: TRBD1; J gene: TRBJ2-5; CDR3 DNA: TGTGCCAGCAGCTTGCCCGGGACAGGCCAAGAGACCCAGTACTTC; CDR3 protein: CASSLPGTGQETQYF
V gene: TRBV7-2; clone size: NA; D gene: TRBD2; J gene: TRBJ2-2; CDR3 DNA: TGTGCCAGCAGCTTGGGGTCTAGCGGGAGGGCTTCCACCGGGGAGCTGTTTTTT; CDR3 protein: CASSLGSSGRASTGELFF
V gene: TRBV7-6; clone size: NA; D gene: NA; J gene: TRBJ2-5; CDR3 DNA: TGTGCCAGCAGCCACACAGGGCTACCTCACTTC; CDR3 protein: CASSHTGLPHF
V gene: TRBV11-2; clone size: NA; D gene: NA; J gene: TRBJ2-2; CDR3 DNA: TGTGCCAGCAACCCCCCCAACACCGGGGAGCTGTTTTTT; CDR3 protein: CASNPPNTGELFF
V gene: TRBV5-1; clone size: NA; D gene: NA; J gene: TRBJ1-1; CDR3 DNA: TGCGCCAGCAGCTTGGGGGGACACCTTGAAGCTTTCTTT; CDR3 protein: CASSLGGHLEAFF
V gene: TRBV4-3; clone size: NA; D gene: TRBD2; J gene: TRBJ2-2; CDR3 DNA: TGCGCCAGCAGCCAAGATTGGGGGGGTGCCACCGGGGAGCTGTTTTTT; CDR3 protein: CASSQDWGGATGELFF
V gene: TRBV27; clone size: NA; D gene: NA; J gene: TRBJ1-2; CDR3 DNA: TGTGCCAGCAGTTCCCACCCCGCTCGGTATGGCTACACCTTC; CDR3 protein: CASSSHPARYGYTF
V gene: TRBV5-1; clone size: NA; D gene: NA; J gene: TRBJ2-3; CDR3 DNA: TGCGCCAGCAGCTTAGGGCAGGGTGAGGCAGATACGCAGTATTTT; CDR3 protein: CASSLGQGEADTQYF
V gene: TRBV7-8; clone size: NA; D gene: NA; J gene: TRBJ2-3; CDR3 DNA: TGTGCCAGCAGCTTAGATATTAGCGCTAGCACAGATACGCAGTATTTT; CDR3 protein: CASSLDISASTDTQYF
V gene: TRBV25-1; clone size: NA; D gene: TRBD2; J gene: TRBJ2-2; CDR3 DNA: TGTGCCAGCAGTGGCGCTAGCGGGAGGGCGCTGAACACCGGGGAGCTGTTTTTT; CDR3 protein: CASSGASGRALNTGELFF
V gene: TRBV19; clone size: NA; D gene: TRBD2; J gene: TRBJ2-2; CDR3 DNA: TGTGCCAGTAGTGTTGGACTAGCGGGATCGCTGTTTTTT; CDR3 protein: CASSVGLAGSLFF
V gene: TRBV9; clone size: NA; D gene: NA; J gene: TRBJ2-7; CDR3 DNA: TGTGCCAGCAGCCAACTAGGCGAGAAGCAGTACTTC; CDR3 protein: CASSQLGEKQYF
V gene: TRBV7-9; clone size: NA; D gene: NA; J gene: TRBJ1-2; CDR3 DNA: TGTGCCAGCAGCTTTAGTTTACAGCCCACCTTC; CDR3 protein: CASSFSLQPTF
V gene: TRBV7-9; clone size: once; D gene: NA; J gene: TRBJ1-2; CDR3 DNA: TGTGCCAGCAGCTTATATTCCTATGCAGGGACAAATGGCTACACCTTC; CDR3 protein: CASSLYSYAGTNGYTF
V gene: TRBV7-2; clone size: once; D gene: NA; J gene: TRBJ2-7; CDR3 DNA: TGTGCCAGCAGCTTATTGCAATACGAGCAGTACTTC; CDR3 protein: CASSLLQYEQYF
V gene: TRBV4-1; clone size: NA; D gene: NA; J gene: TRBJ2-3; CDR3 DNA: TGCGCCAGCAGCCAAGCGGGAAGTACGACAGATACGCAGTATTTT; CDR3 protein: CASSQAGSTTDTQYF
V gene: TRBV4-1; clone size: NA; D gene: TRBD1; J gene: TRBJ1-4; CDR3 DNA: TGCGCCAGCAGCCTGACACCGGGACAGGTTAATGAAAAACTGTTTTTT; CDR3 protein: CASSLTPGQVNEKLFF
V gene: TRBV5-1; clone size: NA; D gene: TRBD2; J gene: TRBJ2-5; CDR3 DNA: TGCGCCAGCAGCTCCCTCACTAGCGTTCAAGAGACCCAGTACTTC; CDR3 protein: CASSSLTSVQETQYF
V gene: TRBV9; clone size: NA; D gene: NA; J gene: TRBJ2-2; CDR3 DNA: TGTGCCAGCAGCTCCCGACTGGGGAACACCGGGGAGCTGTTTTTT; CDR3 protein: CASSSRLGNTGELFF
V gene: TRBV30; clone size: NA; D gene: TRBD1; J gene: TRBJ1-4; CDR3 DNA: TGTGCCTGGACGCGGACAGGGTTGGAAAAACTGTTTTTT; CDR3 protein: CAWTRTGLEKLFF
V gene: TRBV28; clone size: NA; D gene: NA; J gene: TRBJ2-7; CDR3 DNA: TGTGCCAGCAGTTCCGCCGCAGGGTACGAGCAGTACTTC; CDR3 protein: CASSSAAGYEQYF
V gene: TRBV5-1; clone size: NA; D gene: TRBD1; J gene: TRBJ2-7; CDR3 DNA: TGCGCCAGCAGCTCCGGACAGGGCCCCTACGAGCAGTACTTC; CDR3 protein: CASSSGQGPYEQYF
V gene: TRBV18; clone size: NA; D gene: TRBD1; J gene: TRBJ1-4; CDR3 DNA: TGTGCCAGCTCACAGGGGGCGGCTAATGAAAAACTGTTTTTT; CDR3 protein: CASSQGAANEKLFF
V gene: TRBV5-1; clone size: NA; D gene: NA; J gene: TRBJ2-3; CDR3 DNA: TGCGCCAGCAGCTACAACACAGGGTCTAGCACAGATACGCAGTATTTT; CDR3 protein: CASSYNTGSSTDTQYF
V gene: TRBV9; clone size: NA; D gene: TRBD1; J gene: TRBJ1-3; CDR3 DNA: TGTGCCAGCAGCCGACAGGGGTCTGGAAACACCATATATTTT; CDR3 protein: CASSRQGSGNTIYF
V gene: TRBV5-6; clone size: few; D gene: TRBD1; J gene: TRBJ2-7; CDR3 DNA: TGTGCCAGCAGCTTGGTCTGGACAGGGCTGGGCGAGCAGTACTTC; CDR3 protein: CASSLVWTGLGEQYF
V gene: TRBV4-1; clone size: NA; D gene: TRBD1; J gene: TRBJ1-6; CDR3 DNA: TGCGCCAGCAGCCTGGGACAGGGCGCCTACTATAATTCACCCCTCCACTTT; CDR3 protein: CASSLGQGAYYNSPLHF
V gene: TRBV5-6; clone size: NA; D gene: NA; J gene: TRBJ2-3; CDR3 DNA: TGTGCCAGCAGCTTGGGCAGGGGCTCTACAGATACGCAGTATTTT; CDR3 protein: CASSLGRGSTDTQYF